This TCR beta chain was sequenced for a study of shared clonotypes between healthy human individuals. Study observations and caveats: Clonotype sharing levels among donors were expected to vary with sequencing depth. Naive CD4 clonotype sharing across a few donors was roughly 5%.

This was a deep-level run. Assay used: immunoSEQ multiplex PCR; TCRdb lists only in-frame clones, some missing. This sample yields some 2,100,000 clones, of which around 93% are seen a single time; 1.5% to 2% belongs to the top ten. CD8 cells regarded as naive lacked CD45RO, were positively chosen for CCR7, and omitted terminally differentiated effector memory CD45RA+ cells. As concerns this clone: Its antigen remains unidentified.

The J segment lost 5 bases and the V segment lost 5 bases, leaving 3 bases of the junction unmatched. The CDR3 runs to 14 residues. The germline CDR1 and CDR2 sequences are PRHDT and FYEKMQ (reference sequence). This clonotype was sampled from a man younger than 35 in good health. Some clones in this sample may be carry-over from other donors' samples. The sequencing input was naive CD8+ T cells from PBMCs. This chain joins TRBV13 and TRBJ1-4; 9 bases fit TRBD1. The CDR3 DNA reads as TGTGCCAGCAGCGTGGACAGGGGAAATGAAAAACTGTTTTTT. The encoded protein is CASSVDRGNEKLFF. Full variable domain (rest looked up from reference TRBV13 and TRBJ1-4): AAGVIQSPRHLIKEKRETATLKCYPIPRHDTVYWYQQGPGQDPQFLISFYEKMQSDKGSIPDRFSAQQFSDYHSELNMSSLELGDSALYFCASSVDRGNEKLFFGSGTQLSVL.